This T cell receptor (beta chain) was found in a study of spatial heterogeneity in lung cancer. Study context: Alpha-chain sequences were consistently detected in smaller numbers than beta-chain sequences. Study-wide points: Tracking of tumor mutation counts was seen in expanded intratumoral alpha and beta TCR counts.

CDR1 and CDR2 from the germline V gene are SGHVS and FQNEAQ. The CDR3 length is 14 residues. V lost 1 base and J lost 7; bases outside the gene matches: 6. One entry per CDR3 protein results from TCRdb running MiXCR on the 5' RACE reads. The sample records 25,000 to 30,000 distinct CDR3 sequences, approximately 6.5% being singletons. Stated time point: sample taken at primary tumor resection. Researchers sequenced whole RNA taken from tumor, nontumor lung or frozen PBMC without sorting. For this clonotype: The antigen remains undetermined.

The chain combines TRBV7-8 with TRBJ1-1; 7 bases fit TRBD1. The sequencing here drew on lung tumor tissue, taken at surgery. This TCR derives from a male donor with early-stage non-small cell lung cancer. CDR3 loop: CASSLGPHRGEAFF. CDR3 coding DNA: TGTGCCAGCAGCTTAGGGCCGCACAGGGGTGAAGCTTTCTTT.